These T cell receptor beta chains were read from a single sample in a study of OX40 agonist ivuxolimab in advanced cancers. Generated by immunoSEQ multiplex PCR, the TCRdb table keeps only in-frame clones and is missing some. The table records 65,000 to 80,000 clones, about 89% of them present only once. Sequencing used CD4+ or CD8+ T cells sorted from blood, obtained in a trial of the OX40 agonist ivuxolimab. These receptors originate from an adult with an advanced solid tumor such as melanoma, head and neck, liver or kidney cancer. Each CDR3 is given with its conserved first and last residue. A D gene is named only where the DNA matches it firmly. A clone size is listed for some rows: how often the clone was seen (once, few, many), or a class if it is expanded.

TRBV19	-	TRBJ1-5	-	TGTGCCAGTAGTCCCTCCGGCGGTAGCAATCAGCCCCAGCATTTT	CASSPSGGSNQPQHF
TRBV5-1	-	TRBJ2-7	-	TGCGCCAGCAGCCTACTCCCGGGACACATGTACGAGCAGTACTTC	CASSLLPGHMYEQYF
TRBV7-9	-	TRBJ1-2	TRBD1	TGTGCCAGCAGCATTGGACAGGCCTTCTATGGCTACACCTTC	CASSIGQAFYGYTF
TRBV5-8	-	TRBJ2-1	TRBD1	TGTGCCAGCAGCTTGGGATGGGACAGGGGTAGCTCCTACAATGAGCAGTTCTTC	CASSLGWDRGSSYNEQFF
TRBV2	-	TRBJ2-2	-	TGTGCCAGCGGGCAGGGGAGGACCGGGGAGCTGTTTTTT	CASGQGRTGELFF
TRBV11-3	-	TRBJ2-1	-	TGTGCCAGCAGCTTAGATGGCGGACAGAGGAACAATGAGCAGTTCTTC	CASSLDGGQRNNEQFF
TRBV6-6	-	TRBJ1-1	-	TGTGCCAGCAGTCGAACCGGACAGATCACTGAAGCTTTCTTT	CASSRTGQITEAFF
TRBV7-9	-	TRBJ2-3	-	TGTGCCAGCAGTTCAGGTTCGGCATTTTCAAGCACAGATACGCAGTATTTT	CASSSGSAFSSTDTQYF
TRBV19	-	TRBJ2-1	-	TGTGCCAGTAGTATCTCGTCGGGGAGGTTTAGCTCCTACAATGAGCAGTTCTTC	CASSISSGRFSSYNEQFF
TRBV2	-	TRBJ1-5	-	TGTGCCAGCACCTTAGAGGGGAGAGATCAGCCCCAGCATTTT	CASTLEGRDQPQHF
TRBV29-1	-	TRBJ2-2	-	TGCAGCGTTCTCGGCCCCGGCACCACCGGGGAGCTGTTTTTT	CSVLGPGTTGELFF
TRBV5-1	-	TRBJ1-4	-	TGCGCCAGCAGCTTGGCCCCTGGGCAGCTGAATGAAAAACTGTTTTTT	CASSLAPGQLNEKLFF
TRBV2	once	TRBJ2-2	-	TGTGCCAGCAGTGAGACCGTGCGGAACACCGGGGAGCTGTTTTTT	CASSETVRNTGELFF
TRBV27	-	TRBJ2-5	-	TGTGCCAGCAGCCCTCCGAAGGACCAAGAGACCCAGTACTTC	CASSPPKDQETQYF
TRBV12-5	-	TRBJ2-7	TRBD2	TGTGCTAGTGGCCCAAGATCCGGGACTAGCGGGGGCTACGAGCAGTACTTC	CASGPRSGTSGGYEQYF
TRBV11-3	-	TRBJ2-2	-	TGTGCCAGCAGCTCAAGGACCTCCTCGGGCGGGGAGCTGTTTTTT	CASSSRTSSGGELFF
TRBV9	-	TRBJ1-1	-	TGTGCCAGCAGCGCCGCAGTCGCCCCGAACACTGAAGCTTTCTTT	CASSAAVAPNTEAFF
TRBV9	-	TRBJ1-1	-	TGTGCCAGCAGCGTAGGCTTAATTGGTGGGGGTATGAACACTGAAGCTTTCTTT	CASSVGLIGGGMNTEAFF
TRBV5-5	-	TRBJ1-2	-	TGTGCCAGCAGCTTTGACGGCTCCTATGGCTACACCTTC	CASSFDGSYGYTF
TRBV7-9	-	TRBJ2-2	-	TGTGCCAGCAGCTTAGGGGGGGCGGCGACTGGGAGGACCGGGGAGCTGTTTTTT	CASSLGGAATGRTGELFF
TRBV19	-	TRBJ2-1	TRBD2	TGTGCCAGTACTAGCGGGAGTAGTCTCCGGGATGAGCAGTTCTTC	CASTSGSSLRDEQFF
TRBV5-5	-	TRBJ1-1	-	TGTGCCAGCAGCTTGTCGGAGTTGAACACTGAAGCTTTCTTT	CASSLSELNTEAFF
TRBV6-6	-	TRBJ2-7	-	TGTGCCAGCAGTTACATCCCCAATTCCTACGAGCAGTACTTC	CASSYIPNSYEQYF
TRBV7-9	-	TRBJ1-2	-	TGTGCCAGCAGCTTAGCCGGGTATCGCAACTATGGCTACACCTTC	CASSLAGYRNYGYTF
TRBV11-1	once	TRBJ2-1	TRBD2	TGTGCCAGCAGCTTAGAGGGTCCCGGGACTAGCGGGAGGGCCAATGAGCAGTTCTTC	CASSLEGPGTSGRANEQFF
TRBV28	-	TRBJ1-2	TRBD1	TGTGCCAGCAGTTTATCAGGGACAGGGGACTATGGCTACACCTTC	CASSLSGTGDYGYTF
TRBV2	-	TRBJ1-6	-	TGTGCCAGCAGTGCGGAGGGACCAGCAGGTTCACCCCTCCACTTT	CASSAEGPAGSPLHF
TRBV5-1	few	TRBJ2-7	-	TGCGCCAGCAGCTTGGACAGGTCGTTCTCTGAGCAGTACTTC	CASSLDRSFSEQYF
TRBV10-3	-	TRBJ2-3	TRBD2	TGTGCCATCAGCCCGAGCGGGAGGGCCCCAGATACGCAGTATTTT	CAISPSGRAPDTQYF
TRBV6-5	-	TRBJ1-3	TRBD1	TGTGCCAGCAGTTACCAGGGGGTGTCTGGAAACACCATATATTTT	CASSYQGVSGNTIYF
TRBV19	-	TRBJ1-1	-	TGTGCCAGTAGTATACACTATAGGGTGAACACTGAAGCTTTCTTT	CASSIHYRVNTEAFF
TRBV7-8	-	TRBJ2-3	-	TGTGCCAGCAGCTTTGAGGGGAAAGAGACAGATACGCAGTATTTT	CASSFEGKETDTQYF
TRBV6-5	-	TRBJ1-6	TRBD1	TGTGCCAGCAGTTACGCGGGACAGAAAATAACCCTCCACTTT	CASSYAGQKITLHF
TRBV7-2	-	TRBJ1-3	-	TGTGCCAGCAGCAGAGACCTCTCTGGAAACACCATATATTTT	CASSRDLSGNTIYF
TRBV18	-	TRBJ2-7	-	TGTGCCAGCTCACCCTTGGGACGCAACTCCCCCTACGAGCAGTACTTC	CASSPLGRNSPYEQYF
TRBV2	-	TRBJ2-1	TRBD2	TGTGCCAGCAGGGTGACTAGCGGGAGAACGTATGAGCAGTTCTTC	CASRVTSGRTYEQFF
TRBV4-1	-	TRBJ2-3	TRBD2	TGCGCCAGCAGCCAAGATGGGACTAGCGGGATCACAGATACGCAGTATTTT	CASSQDGTSGITDTQYF
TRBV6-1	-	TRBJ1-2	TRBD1	TGTGCCAGCAGTCGGGACAGCTATGGCTACACCTTC	CASSRDSYGYTF
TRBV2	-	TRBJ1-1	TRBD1	TGTGCCAGCAGCGAAGACAGGGTTCGAACTGAAGCTTTCTTT	CASSEDRVRTEAFF
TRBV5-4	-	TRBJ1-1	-	TGTGCCAGCAGCGATGCGAGGGGGAACACTGAAGCTTTCTTT	CASSDARGNTEAFF
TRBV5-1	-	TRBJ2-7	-	TGCGCCAGCAGCGGGAACGAGCAGTACTTC	CASSGNEQYF
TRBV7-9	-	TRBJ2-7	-	TGTGCCAGCAGCTTTCCCGGATCCGAGCAGTACTTC	CASSFPGSEQYF
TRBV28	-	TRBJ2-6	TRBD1	TGTGCCAGCAGTTCCGGGACAGTACCCTCTGGGGCCAACGTCCTGACTTTC	CASSSGTVPSGANVLTF
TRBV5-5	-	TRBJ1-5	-	TGTGCCAGCAGCTTGGCCCAGGACAATCAGCCCCAGCATTTT	CASSLAQDNQPQHF
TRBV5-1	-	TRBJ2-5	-	TGCGCCAGCAGCTTCGGGGGACAGGAGACCCAGTACTTC	CASSFGGQETQYF
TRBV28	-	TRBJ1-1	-	-	CASSPWGTGTSFF
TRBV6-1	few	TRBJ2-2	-	TGTGCCAGCAGTGAATTGGGGGGTGGGGGACCCAACACCGGGGAGCTGTTTTTT	CASSELGGGGPNTGELFF